The rows below give T cell receptor beta chains drawn from one sample of a study of blood T cells in healthy people across ages. TCRdb used MiXCR to reprocess the 5' RACE reads, holding one entry per CDR3 protein. This sample yields hundreds of thousands of distinct CDR3 sequences, of which roughly 26% are seen a single time; approximately 15% belongs to the top ten. Material for sequencing was blood. Receptor source: a woman over 75 in good health. CDR3s include the opening cysteine and the closing phenylalanine or tryptophan. D genes are given only for firm matches. The listing skips clone size in some rows; elsewhere it reads once, few, many or a size class.

clone size	V gene	D gene	J gene	CDR3 protein	CDR3 DNA
many	TRBV20-1	.	TRBJ1-5	CSARAGSNQPQHF	TGCAGTGCTAGGGCCGGAAGCAATCAGCCCCAGCATTTT
few	TRBV6-5	TRBD1	TRBJ1-5	CASSYLRGPSYSNQPQHF	TGTGCCAGCAGTTACCTCAGGGGGCCAAGTTATAGCAATCAGCCCCAGCATTTT
.	TRBV7-9	TRBD1	TRBJ2-2	CASSFETLYGTANTGELFF	TGTGCCAGCAGCTTTGAAACTCTCTACGGGACAGCGAACACCGGGGAGCTGTTTTTT
many	TRBV7-2	TRBD1	TRBJ1-5	CASRKSTGGPFNQPQHF	TGTGCCAGCAGGAAATCTACAGGGGGCCCGTTTAATCAGCCCCAGCATTTT
many	TRBV12-3/TRBV12-4	.	TRBJ2-7	CASSLGGQGYEQYF	TGTGCCAGCAGCTTGGGAGGTCAGGGCTACGAGCAGTACTTC
.	TRBV7-2	.	TRBJ2-1	CASSLVVGASYNEQFF	TGTGCCAGCAGCTTAGTGGTGGGAGCTAGCTACAATGAGCAGTTCTTC
few	TRBV6-2/TRBV6-3	TRBD2	TRBJ2-5	CASSYEGLAGGPLQETQYF	TGTGCCAGCAGTTACGAAGGACTAGCGGGGGGGCCCCTCCAAGAGACCCAGTACTTC
.	TRBV9	.	TRBJ1-1	CASCEAGNTEAFF	TGTGCCAGCTGCGAGGCAGGTAACACTGAAGCTTTCTTT
.	TRBV3-1	.	TRBJ1-1	CASSQDRPVVAFF	TGTGCCAGCAGCCAAGATCGGCCCGTCGTCGCTTTCTTT
few	TRBV7-2	.	TRBJ2-3	CASSNGLSTGTQYF	TGTGCCAGCAGCAACGGACTATCCACAGGTACGCAGTATTTT
.	TRBV12-3/TRBV12-4	.	TRBJ2-3	CASSFRLVGAGTQYF	TGTGCCAGCAGTTTTCGACTAGTGGGCGCCGGTACGCAGTATTTT
.	TRBV6-5	TRBD2	TRBJ2-6	CASSGGGSGANVRTF	TGTGCCAGCAGTGGGGGGGGTTCTGGGGCCAACGTCCGGACTTTC
many	TRBV4-1	TRBD1	TRBJ2-5	CASSQATGGFSNQETQYF	TGCGCCAGCAGCCAAGCGACAGGGGGCTTTTCCAATCAAGAGACCCAGTACTTC
many	TRBV5-1	.	TRBJ2-5	CASSLVDKETQYF	TGCGCCAGCAGCTTGGTAGATAAAGAGACCCAGTACTTC
many	TRBV12-3/TRBV12-4	.	TRBJ2-6	CASSFLGAGANVLTF	TGTGCCAGCAGTTTTTTAGGGGCTGGGGCCAACGTCCTGACTTTC
few	TRBV30	.	TRBJ2-3	CAWSYPGHPTDTQYF	TGTGCCTGGAGCTACCCGGGACATCCCACAGATACGCAGTATTTT
many	TRBV5-1	TRBD1	TRBJ1-2	CASSDTQGNYGYTF	TGCGCCAGCAGCGATACACAGGGGAACTATGGCTACACCTTC
few	TRBV2	TRBD1	TRBJ2-7	CASRDRQGSSYEQYF	TGTGCCAGCAGGGATCGACAGGGTAGCTCCTACGAGCAGTACTTC
many	TRBV12-3/TRBV12-4	.	TRBJ2-1	CASSPRPGAEQFF	TGTGCCAGCAGTCCGCGGCCCGGGGCTGAGCAGTTCTTC
many	TRBV7-9	TRBD2	TRBJ2-1	CASSLGRTRGEQFF	TGTGCCAGCAGCTTAGGACGGACTAGAGGTGAGCAGTTCTTC
.	TRBV10-3	.	TRBJ1-1	CAISVTQGRAEAFF	TGTGCCATCAGTGTAACCCAGGGTCGGGCTGAAGCTTTCTTT
many	TRBV6-2/TRBV6-3	.	TRBJ2-1	CASSSGEYNEQFF	TGTGCCAGCAGTTCCGGGGAGTACAATGAGCAGTTCTTC
many	TRBV20-1	TRBD2	TRBJ2-7	CSARAPPGTSSNYEQYF	TGCAGTGCTAGAGCCCCTCCAGGGACTAGCTCCAACTACGAGCAGTACTTC
.	TRBV6-1	.	TRBJ1-5	CASIRYRNNQPQHF	TGTGCCAGCATTAGATACCGAAACAATCAGCCCCAGCATTTT
.	TRBV30	TRBD1	TRBJ1-1	CAYAGQMNTEAFF	TGTGCCTATGCGGGACAGATGAACACTGAAGCTTTCTTT